Below, 25 T cell receptor beta chains from the same sample are listed, as sequenced in a study of T-cell reconstitution after alpha-beta-depleted transplantation in children. Unique molecular identifiers were used to barcode this TCRbeta library. MiXCR was run by TCRdb on the PCR reads, yielding one entry per CDR3 protein. The table records 600,000 to 700,000 distinct CDR3 sequences, roughly 17% of them present only once. The specimen comprised PBMCs from the stem cell graft donor, sampled from the stem cell graft. The receptors were sampled from a human donor who donated a stem cell graft to a child with acute myeloid leukemia.

This clonotype showed up many times. The chain couples TRBV6-1 to TRBJ1-4, with unresolved D. Germline V gene lookup returns CDR1 MNHNS and CDR2 SASEGT. This CDR3 has 13 residues. Deletions cut 11 bases from V and 1 base from J, with 11 bases between. The CDR3, as DNA: TGTGCCGGAGGATCGGGAACTAATGAAAAACTGTTTTTT. It encodes CAGGSGTNEKLFF.

The chain employs TRBV5-1 and TRBJ1-6; TRBD1 matches at 8 bases. This CDR3 contains 16 residues. CDR1 is SGHRS and CDR2 is YFSETQ in the germline V gene. The J segment lost 10 bases and the V segment lost 3 bases, leaving 12 bases of the junction unmatched. Here the CDR3 reads CASSYDLQGAASPLHF. The CDR3, as DNA: TGCGCCAGCAGCTACGATCTTCAGGGGGCAGCCTCACCCCTCCACTTT.

V is TRBV29-1 and J is TRBJ2-1; 9 bases agree with TRBD2. Germline CDR1 SQVTM, CDR2 ANQGSEA. This CDR3 region has 15 residues. Germline trimming cut 8 bases from V and 4 bases from J; bases unmatched to any gene: 12. The CDR3 nucleotides read TGCAGCACCCGTCGTGGGGCGGGGGGGTACAATGAGCAGTTCTTC. Encoded protein: CSTRRGAGGYNEQFF.

Worth noting for this clonotype: A much bigger clone sits one base away, suggesting this may be a read error. CDR3 DNA sequence: TGTGCCAGCACCCCCAGGTCTGACTTGTACAATGAGCATTTCTTC. Amino acids: CASTPRSDLYNEHFF. V usage is TRBV6-1 and J usage is TRBJ2-1; D unclear. CDR3 length: 15 residues. CDR1 is MNHNS and CDR2 is SASEGT in the germline V gene.

As to this clonotype: This clone may be a read error of a much larger clone one base away. The chain combines TRBV29-1 with TRBJ1-1, with D unresolved. V was shortened by 6 bases and J by 6 bases, with 8 bases between the two germline ends. This CDR3 is 10 amino acids long. CDR1 is SQVTM and CDR2 is ANQGSEA in the germline V gene. CDR3 in amino acids: CSVGQSEAFF. In nucleotides, the CDR3 is TGCAGCGTAGGGCAATCTGAAGCTTTCTTT.

This clonotype was seen many times. The chain has TRBV20-1 and TRBJ1-1; a weak D match, TRBD1 (6 bases). The ends were cut back, 3 bases at V and 4 bases at J, with 21 bases in the middle. The germline gives CDR1 DFQATT, CDR2 SNEGSKA (reference sequence). This CDR3 contains 16 residues. Here the CDR3 DNA reads TGCAGTGCTAGCGGGGGACATCCAGGGGCGCGCACTGAAGCTTTCTTT. It codes for CSASGGHPGARTEAFF.

CDR3 loop: CASSFDRGSTEAFF. CDR3 DNA sequence: TGTGCCAGCAGTTTCGACAGGGGGTCCACTGAAGCTTTCTTT. This chain connects TRBV12-3 or TRBV12-4 to TRBJ1-1; 9 bases map to TRBD1. J lost 4 bases, V lost 3 bases, and 3 bases had no gene match. CDR3 length: 14 amino acids.

There are a few counts of this clonotype. The chain is built from TRBV4-2 and TRBJ2-2; a weak D match, TRBD1 (5 bases). Per the germline V gene, CDR1 is LGHNA and CDR2 is YNFKEQ. V was cut by 3 bases and J by 1 base, with 18 bases left in between. The CDR3 runs 18 residues. The CDR3 coding sequence is TGTGCCAGCAGCCATACGCTTTCGGACATGGGGAACACCGGGGAGCTGTTTTTT. This gives the protein CASSHTLSDMGNTGELFF.

This clonotype occurred many times. The chain employs TRBV29-1 and TRBJ1-5; D might be TRBD1 (6 bases). The CDR3 length is 12 residues. V was pared by 4 bases and J by 7 bases, with 11 bases between. The V gene's germline CDR1 is SQVTM and CDR2 ANQGSEA. The CDR3 DNA reads TGCAGCGTTGGAAAACAGGGCCAGCCCCAGCATTTT. It specifies CSVGKQGQPQHF. The whole variable domain, remainder taken from reference TRBV29-1 and TRBJ1-5, is SAVISQKPSRDICQRGTSLTIQCQVDSQVTMMFWYRQQPGQSLTLIATANQGSEATYESGFVIDKFPISRPNLTFSTLTVSNMSPEDSSIYLCSVGKQGQPQHFGDGTRLSIL.

This clonotype was counted between two and nine times. The chain employs TRBV7-2 and TRBJ1-5; a weak D match, TRBD1 (5 bases). Germline CDR1 is SGHTA and CDR2 is FQGNSA. V was shortened by 0 bases and J by 7 bases, with 13 bases between the two germline ends. CDR3 length: 15 amino acids. The CDR3 DNA follows: TGTGCCAGCAGCTTAGCGTTATCAGGGTACCAGCCCCAGCATTTT. It encodes CASSLALSGYQPQHF.

This clonotype came up many times. This CDR3 is CSASKGSYEQYF. CDR3 coding DNA: TGCAGTGCTAGCAAGGGGTCCTACGAGCAGTACTTC. This rearrangement joins TRBV20-1 to TRBJ2-7; TRBD1 might be the D (5 bases). Per the germline V gene, CDR1 is DFQATT and CDR2 is SNEGSKA (reference sequence). V was trimmed by 3 bases and J by 1 base, leaving 7 bases between them. This CDR3 has 12 residues.

About this clonotype itself: This could be a read error, since a much larger clone is one nucleotide away. V and J are TRBV5-6 and TRBJ1-2; no clear D gene. V lost 0 bases, J lost 7 bases, and 13 bases lay in between. The CDR3 is 14 amino acids. Germline CDR1 SGHDT, CDR2 YYEEEE. CDR3 loop: CASSLEGGMPGYTF. The CDR3 nucleotides are TGTGCCAGCAGCTTGGAGGGAGGGATGCCTGGCTACACCTTC.

This clonotype was observed many times. This chain connects TRBV20-1 to TRBJ1-1, with TRBD1 matching 7 bases. Trimming at V came to 6 bases and at J to 4 bases, leaving 8 bases not matched to a gene. CDR1 and CDR2 (germline): DFQATT, SNEGSKA (reference sequence). The CDR3 consists of 13 residues. The CDR3 bases are TGCAGTGCCCCAAGACAGGGATCCACTGAAGCTTTCTTT. It yields the protein CSAPRQGSTEAFF.

This clonotype came up many times. The CDR3 loop reads CAISLGGAAETQYF. The CDR3 DNA reads as TGTGCCATCTCCCTAGGCGGGGCCGCAGAGACCCAGTACTTC. The chain combines TRBV6-1 with TRBJ2-5, with D possibly TRBD2 on 6 matching bases. V was clipped by 10 bases and J by 4 bases, with 19 bases between them. The CDR3 has 14 residues. Per germline, CDR1 MNHNS and CDR2 SASEGT.

The table lists this clonotype with many counts. V usage is TRBV7-9 and J usage is TRBJ1-1; tentatively, D is TRBD1 (5 bases). Trimming shortened V by 4 bases and J by 0 bases, and 9 bases separated the two germline ends. Per germline, CDR1 SEHNR and CDR2 FQNEAQ (reference sequence). The CDR3 is made up of 14 amino acids. The CDR3: CASSSSGMNTEAFF. In DNA, the CDR3 is TGTGCCAGCAGCTCTTCAGGGATGAACACTGAAGCTTTCTTT.

There are many counts of this clonotype. The V gene is TRBV29-1, the J gene TRBJ2-3; 7 bases map to TRBD2. Looked up from germline, CDR1 is SQVTM and CDR2 is ANQGSEA. The CDR3 has 14 amino acids. The V gene end was trimmed by 7 bases and the J gene end by 3 bases; junction bases not matched to a gene: 10. CDR3 in DNA: TGCAGCGCCCTAGTCCAGGGAGGGACAGATACGCAGTATTTT. Amino acid sequence: CSALVQGGTDTQYF.

This clonotype was counted at least ten times. This rearrangement joins TRBV7-9 to TRBJ2-2; no reliable D call. This CDR3 has 12 residues. Germline loops: CDR1 SEHNR, CDR2 FQNEAQ (reference sequence). The CDR3 DNA reads as TGTGCGCCAGTGCACATCACCGGGGAGCTGTTTTTT. Translation: CAPVHITGELFF.

This clonotype was seen many times. CDR3 sequence: CSARGQGSGNTIYF. In DNA, the CDR3 is TGCAGTGCTAGAGGACAGGGGTCTGGAAACACCATATATTTT. This chain joins TRBV20-1 and TRBJ1-3; 8 bases fit TRBD1. The CDR3 totals 14 residues. The V and J ends lost 1 base and 1 base, in that order; junction bases with no gene match: 0. Germline CDR1 reads DFQATT; CDR2 reads SNEGSKA (reference sequence).

This clonotype was counted ten times or more. V usage is TRBV29-1 and J usage is TRBJ1-5; 9 bases line up with TRBD1. The CDR3 covers 13 residues. Losses at the gene ends were 4 bases for V and 3 bases for J; bases not matched to a gene: 1. Germline V gene lookup returns CDR1 SQVTM and CDR2 ANQGSEA. The CDR3 DNA follows: TGCAGCGTTGGGGACAGGGACAATCAGCCCCAGCATTTT. Protein: CSVGDRDNQPQHF.

Note on this clonotype: This may stem from a read error, because a much larger clone lies one nucleotide away. The CDR3 ends on some other residue instead of the conserved phenylalanine or tryptophan, so this is likely a read error. The chain employs TRBV20-1 and TRBJ2-7; a possible D gene is TRBD1 (8 bases). Per the germline V gene, CDR1 is DFQATT and CDR2 is SNEGSKA (reference sequence). CDR3 size: 15 residues. Trimming cost V 3 bases and J 1 base, with 16 bases left between them. DNA for the CDR3: TGCAGTGCTAGTCTAAGCGGGACAGGTTCCTACGAGCAGTACTAC. This gives the protein CSASLSGTGSYEQYY.

This clonotype was counted only a few times. J is TRBJ2-5 and V is TRBV20-1; TRBD1 matches 9 bases. The CDR3 has 16 amino acids. J gave up 1 base and V 2 bases, and 8 bases lay outside the gene matches. The germline V gene encodes CDR1 DFQATT and CDR2 SNEGSKA (reference sequence). CDR3 sequence reads: CSARKGQGLIQETQYF. The DNA of the CDR3 is TGCAGTGCTAGAAAGGGACAGGGATTGATCCAAGAGACCCAGTACTTC.

The table lists this clonotype with many counts. The chain is built from TRBV6-1 and TRBJ1-5; 8 bases map to TRBD1. From germline, CDR1 is MNHNS and CDR2 SASEGT. CDR3 size: 13 residues. V gave up 6 bases and J gave up 6 bases; unmatched junction bases: 4. CDR3 protein: CASRDRAGQPQHF. Here the CDR3 DNA reads TGTGCCAGCAGGGACAGGGCGGGTCAGCCCCAGCATTTT.

This clonotype was seen repeatedly, ten times or more. V gene TRBV4-3 combines with J gene TRBJ2-3; the D is unclear. V lost 8 bases to trimming and J lost 3 bases, with 12 bases between them. This CDR3 has 13 amino acids. Germline V lookup: CDR1 LGHNA, CDR2 YSLEER. CDR3 amino acids: CASSFYRTDTQYF. The CDR3 nucleotides are TGCGCCAGCTCCTTTTATAGGACAGATACGCAGTATTTT.

The sample holds many counts of this clonotype. Here the CDR3 reads CSAGTSLSTDTQYF. The CDR3 nucleotides are TGCAGTGCAGGGACTAGCCTAAGCACAGATACGCAGTATTTT. The chain employs TRBV20-1 and TRBJ2-3, with TRBD2 matching 9 bases. J gave up 0 bases and V 6 bases, and 4 bases lay outside the gene matches. The germline gives CDR1 DFQATT, CDR2 SNEGSKA (reference sequence). There are 14 residues in the CDR3.

This clonotype was counted ten times or more. This chain uses TRBV20-1 with TRBJ1-6; D gene ambiguous. Germline V gene lookup returns CDR1 DFQATT and CDR2 SNEGSKA (reference sequence). Between the trimmed V and J ends, which lost 3 bases and 7 bases, there was a span of 13 bases. The CDR3 runs 14 residues. The CDR3 here is CSASYIGSNSPLHF. The DNA of the CDR3 is TGCAGTGCTAGTTATATCGGCAGCAATTCACCCCTCCACTTT.